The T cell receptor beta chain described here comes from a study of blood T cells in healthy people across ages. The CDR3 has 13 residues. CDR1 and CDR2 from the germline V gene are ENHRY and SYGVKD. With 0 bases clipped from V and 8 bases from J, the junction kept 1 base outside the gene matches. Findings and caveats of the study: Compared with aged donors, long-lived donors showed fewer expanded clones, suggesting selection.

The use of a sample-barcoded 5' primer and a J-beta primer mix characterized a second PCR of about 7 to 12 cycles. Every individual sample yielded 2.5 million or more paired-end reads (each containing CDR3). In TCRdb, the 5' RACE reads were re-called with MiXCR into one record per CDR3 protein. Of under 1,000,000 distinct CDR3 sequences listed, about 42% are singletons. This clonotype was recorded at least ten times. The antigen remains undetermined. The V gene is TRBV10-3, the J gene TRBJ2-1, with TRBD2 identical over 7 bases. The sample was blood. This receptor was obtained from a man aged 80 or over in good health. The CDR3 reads CAISESRGDEQFF. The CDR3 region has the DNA TGTGCCATCAGTGAGTCCCGGGGGGATGAGCAGTTCTTC.